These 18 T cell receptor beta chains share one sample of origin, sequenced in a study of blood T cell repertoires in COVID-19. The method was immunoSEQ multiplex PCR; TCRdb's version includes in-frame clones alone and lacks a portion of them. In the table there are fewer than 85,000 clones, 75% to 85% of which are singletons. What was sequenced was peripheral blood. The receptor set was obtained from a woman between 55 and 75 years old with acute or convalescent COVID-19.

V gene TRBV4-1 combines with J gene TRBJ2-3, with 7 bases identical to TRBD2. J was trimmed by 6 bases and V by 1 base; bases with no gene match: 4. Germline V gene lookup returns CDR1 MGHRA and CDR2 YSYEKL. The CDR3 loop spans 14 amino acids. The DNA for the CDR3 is TGCGCCAGCAGCCAAGGGCGTAGCGGGGATACGCAGTATTTT. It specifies CASSQGRSGDTQYF.

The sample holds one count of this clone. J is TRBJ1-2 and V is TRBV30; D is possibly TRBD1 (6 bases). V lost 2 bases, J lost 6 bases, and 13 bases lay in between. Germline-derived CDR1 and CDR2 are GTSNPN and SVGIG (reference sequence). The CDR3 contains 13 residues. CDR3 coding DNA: TGTGCCTGGAGTCCTCAGGGGCGAAATGGCTACACCTTC. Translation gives CAWSPQGRNGYTF.

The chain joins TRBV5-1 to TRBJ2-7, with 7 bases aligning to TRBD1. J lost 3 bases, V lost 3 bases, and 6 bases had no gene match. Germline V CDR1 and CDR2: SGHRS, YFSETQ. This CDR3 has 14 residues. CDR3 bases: TGCGCCAGCAGCTCTTCGACAGGGTACTACGAGCAGTACTTC. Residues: CASSSSTGYYEQYF.

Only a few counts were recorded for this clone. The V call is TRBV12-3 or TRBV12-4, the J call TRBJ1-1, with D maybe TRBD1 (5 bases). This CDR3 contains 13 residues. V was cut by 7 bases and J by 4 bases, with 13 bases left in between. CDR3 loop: CASNLGVTTEAFF. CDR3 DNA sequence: TGTGCCAGCAATCTAGGGGTTACCACTGAAGCTTTCTTT.

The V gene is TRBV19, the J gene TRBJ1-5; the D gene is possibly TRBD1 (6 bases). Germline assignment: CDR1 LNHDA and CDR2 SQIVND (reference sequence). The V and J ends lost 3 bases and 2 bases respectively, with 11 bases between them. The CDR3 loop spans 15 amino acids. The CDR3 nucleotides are TGTGCCAGTAGTATCAACAGGGTTCGCAATCAGCCCCAGCATTTT. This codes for CASSINRVRNQPQHF. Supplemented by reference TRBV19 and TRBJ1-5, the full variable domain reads DGGITQSPKYLFRKEGQNVTLSCEQNLNHDAMYWYRQDPGQGLRLIYYSQIVNDFQKGDIAEGYSVSREKKESFPLTVTSAQKNPTAFYLCASSINRVRNQPQHFGDGTRLSIL.

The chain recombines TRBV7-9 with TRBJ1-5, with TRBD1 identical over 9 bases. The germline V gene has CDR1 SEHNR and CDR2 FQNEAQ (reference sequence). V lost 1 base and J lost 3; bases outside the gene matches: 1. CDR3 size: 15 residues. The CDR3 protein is CASSLGQGDNQPQHF. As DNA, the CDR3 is TGTGCCAGCAGCTTAGGACAGGGGGACAATCAGCCCCAGCATTTT.

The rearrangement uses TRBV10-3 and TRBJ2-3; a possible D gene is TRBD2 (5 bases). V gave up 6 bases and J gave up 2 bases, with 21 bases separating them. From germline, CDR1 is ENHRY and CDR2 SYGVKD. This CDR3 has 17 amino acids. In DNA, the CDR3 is TGTGCCATCAGCGACAAACTAGGTCCCACCCTCACAGATACGCAGTATTTT. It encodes CAISDKLGPTLTDTQYF.

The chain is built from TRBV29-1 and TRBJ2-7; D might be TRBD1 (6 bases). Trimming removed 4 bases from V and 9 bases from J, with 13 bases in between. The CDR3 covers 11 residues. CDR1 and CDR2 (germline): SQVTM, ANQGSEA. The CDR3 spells CSVVDRTGQYF. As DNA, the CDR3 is TGCAGCGTTGTCGACAGGACGGGGCAGTACTTC.

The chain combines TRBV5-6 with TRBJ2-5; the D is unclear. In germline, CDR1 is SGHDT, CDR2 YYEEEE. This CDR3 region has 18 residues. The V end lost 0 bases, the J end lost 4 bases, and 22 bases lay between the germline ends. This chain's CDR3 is CASSLAGFENYKLETQYF. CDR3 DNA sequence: TGTGCCAGCAGCTTGGCCGGATTCGAGAACTACAAACTAGAGACCCAGTACTTC.

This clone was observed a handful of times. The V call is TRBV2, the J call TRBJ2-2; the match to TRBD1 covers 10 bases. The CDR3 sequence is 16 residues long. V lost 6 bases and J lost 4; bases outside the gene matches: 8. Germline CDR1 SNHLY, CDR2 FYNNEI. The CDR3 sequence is CASRPRQGATTGELFF. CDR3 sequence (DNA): TGTGCCAGCAGACCAAGACAGGGGGCGACCACCGGGGAGCTGTTTTTT.

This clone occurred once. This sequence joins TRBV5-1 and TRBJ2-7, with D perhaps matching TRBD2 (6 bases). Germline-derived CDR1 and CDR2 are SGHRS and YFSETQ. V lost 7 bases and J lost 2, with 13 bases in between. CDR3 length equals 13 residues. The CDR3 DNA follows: TGCGCCAGCTCCCGGGACTCCGCCTACGAGCAGTACTTC. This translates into CASSRDSAYEQYF.

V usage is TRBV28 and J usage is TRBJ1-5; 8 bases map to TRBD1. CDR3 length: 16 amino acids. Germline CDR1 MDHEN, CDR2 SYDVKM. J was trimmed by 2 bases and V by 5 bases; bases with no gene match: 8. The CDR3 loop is CASSPTGVVGNQPQHF. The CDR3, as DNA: TGTGCCAGCAGTCCGACAGGGGTCGTTGGCAATCAGCCCCAGCATTTT.

CDR3 sequence (DNA): TGTGCCAGCAGCTCCCAAGGCGGGGGGGCGTCAGATACGCAGTATTTT. It specifies CASSSQGGGASDTQYF. The chain carries TRBV9 and TRBJ2-3; TRBD2 agrees at 9 bases. Losses at the gene ends were 4 bases for V and 4 bases for J; bases not matched to a gene: 10. The CDR3 runs 16 residues. CDR1 SGDLS and CDR2 YYNGEE come from the germline V gene.

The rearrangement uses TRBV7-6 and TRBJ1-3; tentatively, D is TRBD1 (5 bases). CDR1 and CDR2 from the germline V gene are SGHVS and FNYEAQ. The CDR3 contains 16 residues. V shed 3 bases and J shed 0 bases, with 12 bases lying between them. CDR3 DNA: TGTGCCAGCAGCTTGGGGGGGATATCCTCTGGAAACACCATATATTTT. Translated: CASSLGGISSGNTIYF.

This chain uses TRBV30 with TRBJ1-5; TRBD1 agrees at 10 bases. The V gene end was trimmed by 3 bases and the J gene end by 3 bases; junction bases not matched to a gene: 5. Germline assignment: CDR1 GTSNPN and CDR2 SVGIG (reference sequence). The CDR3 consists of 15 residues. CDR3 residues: CAWRRGTGDNQPQHF. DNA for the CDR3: TGTGCCTGGAGGCGAGGGACAGGGGACAATCAGCCCCAGCATTTT.

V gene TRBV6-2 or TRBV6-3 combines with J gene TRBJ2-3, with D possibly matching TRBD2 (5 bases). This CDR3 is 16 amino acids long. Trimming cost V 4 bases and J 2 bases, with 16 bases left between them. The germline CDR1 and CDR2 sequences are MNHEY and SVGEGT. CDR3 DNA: TGTGCCAGCAGTTTGGGTCGCCGGGATCCCACAGATACGCAGTATTTT. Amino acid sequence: CASSLGRRDPTDTQYF.

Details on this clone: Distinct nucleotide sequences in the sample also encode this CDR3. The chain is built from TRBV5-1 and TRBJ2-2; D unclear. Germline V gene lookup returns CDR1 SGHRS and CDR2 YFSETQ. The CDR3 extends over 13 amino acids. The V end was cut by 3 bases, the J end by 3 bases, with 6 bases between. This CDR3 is CASSSRDTGELFF. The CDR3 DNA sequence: TGCGCCAGCAGCTCCCGTGACACCGGGGAGCTGTTTTTT.

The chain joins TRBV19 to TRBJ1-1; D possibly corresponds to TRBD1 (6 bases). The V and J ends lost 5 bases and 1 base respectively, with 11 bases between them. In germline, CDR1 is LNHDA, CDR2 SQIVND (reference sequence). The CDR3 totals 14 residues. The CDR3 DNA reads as TGTGCCAGTAGTTATACGGGACAGAACACTGAAGCTTTCTTT. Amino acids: CASSYTGQNTEAFF.